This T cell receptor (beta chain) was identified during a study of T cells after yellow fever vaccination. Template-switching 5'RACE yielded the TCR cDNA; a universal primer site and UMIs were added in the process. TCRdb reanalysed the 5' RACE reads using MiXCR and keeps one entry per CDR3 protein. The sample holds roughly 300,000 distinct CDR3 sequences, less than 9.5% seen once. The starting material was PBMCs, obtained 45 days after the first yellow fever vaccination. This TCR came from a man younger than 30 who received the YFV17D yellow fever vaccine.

The CDR3 sequence: CASSLALAGPLSNTGELFF. CDR3 DNA sequence: TGTGCCAGCAGCTTAGCTCTAGCAGGCCCCCTCTCTAACACCGGGGAGCTGTTTTTT. V gene TRBV7-8 combines with J gene TRBJ2-2; perhaps TRBD2 as D (5 bases). Between the trimmed V and J ends, which lost 0 bases and 2 bases, there was a span of 19 bases. The CDR3 is 19 residues long. CDR1 SGHVS and CDR2 FQNEAQ come from the germline V gene.